At least ten counts were recorded for the clone carrying this TCR beta chain. V shed 5 bases and J 6 bases; nucleotides not matched to a gene: 5. The germline V gene encodes CDR1 SGHVT and CDR2 SQSDAQ. CDR3 size: 15 residues. A marrow graft followed busulfan-fludarabine conditioning, with cyclophosphamide on days +3 and +4. Profiling relied on immunoSEQ multiplex PCR, and the TCRdb table lists in-frame clones only, not all of them. Listed for the sample are about 7,500 clones, none seen a single time. This specimen comes from a study of T cells after posttransplantation cyclophosphamide. The chain uses TRBV7-4 and TRBJ1-5; TRBD1 agrees at 12 bases. This sequence was found in a female patient between 50 and 60 years old who received an allogeneic stem cell transplant from a related donor, was CMV-positive, and had no GVHD. The T cells may partly be graft donor cells. The sample was PBMCs, taken after allogeneic stem cell transplant with posttransplant cyclophosphamide. The CDR3 DNA reads as TGTGCCAGCAGCCCCCGGGACAGGGGGCTTCAGCCCCAGCATTTT. The encoded protein is CASSPRDRGLQPQHF. Filled out from reference TRBV7-4 and TRBJ1-5, the complete variable domain reads GAGVSQSPRYKVAKRGRDVALRCDSISGHVTLYWYRQTLGQGSEVLTYSQSDAQRDKSGRPSGRFSAERPERSVSTLKIQRTEQGDSAVYLCASSPRDRGLQPQHFGDGTRLSIL.